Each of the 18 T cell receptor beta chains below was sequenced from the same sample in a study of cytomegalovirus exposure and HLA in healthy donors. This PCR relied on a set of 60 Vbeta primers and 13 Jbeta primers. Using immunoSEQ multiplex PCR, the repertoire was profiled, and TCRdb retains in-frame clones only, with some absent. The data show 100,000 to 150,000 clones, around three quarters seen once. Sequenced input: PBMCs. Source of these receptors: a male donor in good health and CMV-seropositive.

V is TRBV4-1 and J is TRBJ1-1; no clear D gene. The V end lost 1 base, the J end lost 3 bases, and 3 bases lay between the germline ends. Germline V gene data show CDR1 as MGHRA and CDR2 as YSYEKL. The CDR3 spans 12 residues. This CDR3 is CASSQGDTEAFF. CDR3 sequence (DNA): TGCGCCAGCAGCCAAGGAGACACTGAAGCTTTCTTT.

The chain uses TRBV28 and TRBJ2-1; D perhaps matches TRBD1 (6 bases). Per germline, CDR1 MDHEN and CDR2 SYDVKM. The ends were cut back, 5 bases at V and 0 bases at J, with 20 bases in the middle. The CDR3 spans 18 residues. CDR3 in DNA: TGTGCCAGCAGTGGATCTCGTGGACAGCCCCGCTCCTACAATGAGCAGTTCTTC. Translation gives CASSGSRGQPRSYNEQFF. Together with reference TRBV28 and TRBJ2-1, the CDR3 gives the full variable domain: DVKVTQSSRYLVKRTGEKVFLECVQDMDHENMFWYRQDPGLGLRLIYFSYDVKMKEKGDIPEGYSVSREKKERFSLILESASTNQTSMYLCASSGSRGQPRSYNEQFFGPGTRLTVL.

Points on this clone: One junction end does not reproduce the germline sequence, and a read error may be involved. The CDR3, as DNA: TGTGCCAGCAGCTTAGCGCGGACAGGGACGACCATCTTC. Translating gives CASSLARTGTTIF. This chain links TRBV7-9 with TRBJ2-1; 8 positions match TRBD1. The CDR3 consists of 13 residues. Germline CDR1 is SEHNR and CDR2 is FQNEAQ (reference sequence).

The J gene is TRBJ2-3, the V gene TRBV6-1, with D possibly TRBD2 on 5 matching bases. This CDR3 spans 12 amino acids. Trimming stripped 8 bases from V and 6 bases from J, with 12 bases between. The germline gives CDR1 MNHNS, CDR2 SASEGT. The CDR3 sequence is CASVGVFDTQYF. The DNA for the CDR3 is TGTGCCAGCGTCGGGGTATTCGATACGCAGTATTTT.

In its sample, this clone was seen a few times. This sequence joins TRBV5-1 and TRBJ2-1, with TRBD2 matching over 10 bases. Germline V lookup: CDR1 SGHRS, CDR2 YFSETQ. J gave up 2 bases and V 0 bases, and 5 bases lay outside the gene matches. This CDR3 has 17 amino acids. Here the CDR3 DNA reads TGCGCCAGCAGCTTGGGACTTACTAGCGGGGCCTACAATGAGCAGTTCTTC. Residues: CASSLGLTSGAYNEQFF.

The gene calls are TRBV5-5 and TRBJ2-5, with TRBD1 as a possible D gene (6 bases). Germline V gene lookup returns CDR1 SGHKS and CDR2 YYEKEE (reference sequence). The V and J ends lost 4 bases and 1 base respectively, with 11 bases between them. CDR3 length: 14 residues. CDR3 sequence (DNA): TGTGCCAGCAGCCCCGGACAGATCCAAGAGACCCAGTACTTC. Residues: CASSPGQIQETQYF. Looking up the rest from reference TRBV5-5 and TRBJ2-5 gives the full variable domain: DAGVTQSPTHLIKTRGQQVTLRCSPISGHKSVSWYQQVLGQGPQFIFQYYEKEERGRGNFPDRFSARQFPNYSSELNVNALLLGDSALYLCASSPGQIQETQYFGPGTRLLVL.

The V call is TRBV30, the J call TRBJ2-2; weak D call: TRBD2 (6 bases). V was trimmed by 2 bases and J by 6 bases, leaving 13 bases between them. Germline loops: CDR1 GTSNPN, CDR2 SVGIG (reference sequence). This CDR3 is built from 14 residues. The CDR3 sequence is CAWSRGLFPGELFF. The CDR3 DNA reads TGTGCCTGGAGTCGGGGACTCTTTCCCGGGGAGCTGTTTTTT.

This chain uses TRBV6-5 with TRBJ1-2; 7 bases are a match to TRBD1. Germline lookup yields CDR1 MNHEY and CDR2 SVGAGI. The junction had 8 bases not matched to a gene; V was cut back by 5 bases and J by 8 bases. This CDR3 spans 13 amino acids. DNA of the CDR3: TGTGCCAGCAGTCCCGGGACAGCAAGGGGCTACACCTTC. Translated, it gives CASSPGTARGYTF.

The CDR3 spells CAISDQTGGETQYF. The CDR3 DNA reads TGTGCCATCAGTGACCAGACAGGGGGGGAGACCCAGTACTTC. The rearrangement links TRBV10-3 to TRBJ2-5; 9 positions agree with TRBD1. The CDR3 loop spans 14 amino acids. CDR1 and CDR2 from the germline V gene are ENHRY and SYGVKD. V shed 3 bases, J shed 5 bases, and the junction held 4 bases outside the gene matches.

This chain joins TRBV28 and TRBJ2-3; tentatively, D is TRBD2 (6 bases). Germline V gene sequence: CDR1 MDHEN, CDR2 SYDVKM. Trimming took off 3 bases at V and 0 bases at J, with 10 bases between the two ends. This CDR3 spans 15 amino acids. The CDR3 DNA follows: TGTGCCAGCAGTTTTGGCGGGGCTAGCACAGATACGCAGTATTTT. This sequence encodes CASSFGGASTDTQYF.

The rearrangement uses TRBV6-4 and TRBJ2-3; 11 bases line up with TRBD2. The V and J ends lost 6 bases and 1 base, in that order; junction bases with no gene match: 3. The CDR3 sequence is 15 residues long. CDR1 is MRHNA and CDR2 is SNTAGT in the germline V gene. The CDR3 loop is CASSVGLAGTDTQYF. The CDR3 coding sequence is TGTGCCAGCAGCGTGGGACTAGCGGGCACAGATACGCAGTATTTT.

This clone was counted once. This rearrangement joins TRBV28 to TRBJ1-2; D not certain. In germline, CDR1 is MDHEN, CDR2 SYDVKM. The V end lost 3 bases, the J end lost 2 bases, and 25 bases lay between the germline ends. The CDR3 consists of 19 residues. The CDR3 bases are TGTGCCAGCAGTTTGGGTTTAGGTGGCAGGATCCTCGGAAACTATGGCTACACCTTC. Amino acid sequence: CASSLGLGGRILGNYGYTF.

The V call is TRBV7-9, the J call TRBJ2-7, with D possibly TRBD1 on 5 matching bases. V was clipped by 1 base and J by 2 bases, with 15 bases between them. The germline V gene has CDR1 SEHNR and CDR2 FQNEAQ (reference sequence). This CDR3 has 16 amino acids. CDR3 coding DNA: TGTGCCAGCAGCTTAGTTGCCCAGGGAACTACCTACGAGCAGTACTTC. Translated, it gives CASSLVAQGTTYEQYF.

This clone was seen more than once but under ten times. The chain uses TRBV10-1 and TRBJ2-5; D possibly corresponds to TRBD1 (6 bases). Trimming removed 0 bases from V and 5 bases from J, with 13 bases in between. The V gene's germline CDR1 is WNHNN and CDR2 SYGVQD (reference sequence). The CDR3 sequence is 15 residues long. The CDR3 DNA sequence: TGCGCCAGCAGTGAGTCGTACAGGGTCGATGAGACCCAGTACTTC. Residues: CASSESYRVDETQYF.

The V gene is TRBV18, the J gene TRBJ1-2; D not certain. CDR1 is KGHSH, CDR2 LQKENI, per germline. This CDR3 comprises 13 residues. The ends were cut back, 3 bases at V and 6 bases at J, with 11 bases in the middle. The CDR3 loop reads CASSPSAADGYTF. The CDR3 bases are TGTGCCAGCTCACCGTCGGCCGCGGATGGCTACACCTTC.

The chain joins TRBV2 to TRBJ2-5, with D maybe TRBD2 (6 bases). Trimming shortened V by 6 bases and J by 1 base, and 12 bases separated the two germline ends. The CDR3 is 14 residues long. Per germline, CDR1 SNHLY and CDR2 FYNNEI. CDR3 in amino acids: CASRVLAIQETQYF. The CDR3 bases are TGTGCCAGCAGGGTTCTAGCGATCCAAGAGACCCAGTACTTC.

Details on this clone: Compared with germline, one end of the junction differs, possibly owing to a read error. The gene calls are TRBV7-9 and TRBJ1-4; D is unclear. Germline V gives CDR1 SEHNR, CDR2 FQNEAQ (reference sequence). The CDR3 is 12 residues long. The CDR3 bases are TGTTCCAGCAGCTTCCAGGAGGGAAAACTGTTTTTT. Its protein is CSSSFQEGKLFF.

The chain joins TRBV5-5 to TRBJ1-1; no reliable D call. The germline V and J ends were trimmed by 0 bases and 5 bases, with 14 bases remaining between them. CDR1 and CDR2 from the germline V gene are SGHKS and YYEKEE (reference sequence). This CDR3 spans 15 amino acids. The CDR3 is CASSLGRQEGTEAFF. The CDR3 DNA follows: TGTGCCAGCAGCTTGGGTCGGCAGGAGGGAACTGAAGCTTTCTTT.